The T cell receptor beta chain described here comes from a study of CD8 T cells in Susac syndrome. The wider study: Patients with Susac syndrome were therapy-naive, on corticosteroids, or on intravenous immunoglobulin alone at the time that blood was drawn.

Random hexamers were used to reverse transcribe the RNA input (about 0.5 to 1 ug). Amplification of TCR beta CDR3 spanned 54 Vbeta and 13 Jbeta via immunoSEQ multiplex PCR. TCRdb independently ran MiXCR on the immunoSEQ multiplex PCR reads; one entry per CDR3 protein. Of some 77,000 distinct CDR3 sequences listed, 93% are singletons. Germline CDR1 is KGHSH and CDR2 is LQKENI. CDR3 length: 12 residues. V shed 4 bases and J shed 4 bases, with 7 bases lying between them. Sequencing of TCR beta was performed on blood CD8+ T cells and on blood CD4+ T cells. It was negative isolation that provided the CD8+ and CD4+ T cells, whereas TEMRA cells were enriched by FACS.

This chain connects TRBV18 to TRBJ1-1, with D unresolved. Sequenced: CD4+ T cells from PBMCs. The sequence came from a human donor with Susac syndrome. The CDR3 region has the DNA TGTGCCAGCTCACAAGGAGGCACTGAAGCTTTCTTT. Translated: CASSQGGTEAFF.